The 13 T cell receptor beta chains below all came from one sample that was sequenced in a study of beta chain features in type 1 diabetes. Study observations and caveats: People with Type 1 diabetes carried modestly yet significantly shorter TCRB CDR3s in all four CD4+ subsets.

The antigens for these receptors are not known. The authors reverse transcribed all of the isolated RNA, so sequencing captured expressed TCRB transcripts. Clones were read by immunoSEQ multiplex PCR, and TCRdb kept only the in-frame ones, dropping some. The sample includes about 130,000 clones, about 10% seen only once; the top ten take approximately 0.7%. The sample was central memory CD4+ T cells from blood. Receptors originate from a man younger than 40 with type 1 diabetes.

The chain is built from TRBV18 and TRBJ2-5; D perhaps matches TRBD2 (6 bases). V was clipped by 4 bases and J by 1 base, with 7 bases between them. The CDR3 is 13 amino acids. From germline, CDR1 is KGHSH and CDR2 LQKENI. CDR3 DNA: TGTGCCAGCTCACGGGAGGTCCAAGAGACCCAGTACTTC. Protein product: CASSREVQETQYF.

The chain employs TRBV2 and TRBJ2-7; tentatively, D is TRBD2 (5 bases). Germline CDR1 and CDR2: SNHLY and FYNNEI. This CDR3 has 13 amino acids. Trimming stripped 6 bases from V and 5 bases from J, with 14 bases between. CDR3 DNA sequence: TGTGCCAGCAGCCGGGAAAGTCAAGACGAGCAGTACTTC. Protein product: CASSRESQDEQYF.

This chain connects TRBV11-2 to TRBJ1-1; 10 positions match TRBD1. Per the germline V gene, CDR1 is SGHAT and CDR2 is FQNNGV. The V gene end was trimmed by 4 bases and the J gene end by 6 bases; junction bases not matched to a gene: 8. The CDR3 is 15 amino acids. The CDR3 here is CASSYLGQGLAEAFF. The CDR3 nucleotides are TGTGCCAGCAGCTATCTGGGACAGGGGCTGGCTGAAGCTTTCTTT.

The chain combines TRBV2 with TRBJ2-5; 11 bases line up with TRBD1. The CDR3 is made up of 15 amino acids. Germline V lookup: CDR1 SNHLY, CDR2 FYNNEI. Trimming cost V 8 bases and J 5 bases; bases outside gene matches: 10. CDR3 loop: CASGGQGANGETQYF. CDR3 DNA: TGTGCCAGCGGCGGACAGGGGGCGAATGGGGAGACCCAGTACTTC.

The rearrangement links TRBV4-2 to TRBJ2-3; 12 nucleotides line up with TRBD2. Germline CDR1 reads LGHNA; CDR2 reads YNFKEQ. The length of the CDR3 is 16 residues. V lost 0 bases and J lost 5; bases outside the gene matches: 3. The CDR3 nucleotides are TGTGCCAGCAGCCAAGATCCTAGCGGGGGGGTAGATACGCAGTATTTT. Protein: CASSQDPSGGVDTQYF.

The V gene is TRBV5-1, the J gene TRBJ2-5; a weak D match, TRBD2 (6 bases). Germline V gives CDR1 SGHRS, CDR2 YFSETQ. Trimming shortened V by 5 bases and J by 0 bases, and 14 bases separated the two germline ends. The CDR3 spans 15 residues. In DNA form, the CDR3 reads TGCGCCAGCAGTGTGGGACGGGAGCACCAAGAGACCCAGTACTTC. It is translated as CASSVGREHQETQYF.

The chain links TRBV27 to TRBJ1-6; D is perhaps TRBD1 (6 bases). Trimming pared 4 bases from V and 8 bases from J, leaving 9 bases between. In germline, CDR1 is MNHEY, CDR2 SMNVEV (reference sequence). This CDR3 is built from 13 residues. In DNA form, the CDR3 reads TGTGCCAGCAGTTCCTACAGGGATTCACCCCTCCACTTT. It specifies CASSSYRDSPLHF.

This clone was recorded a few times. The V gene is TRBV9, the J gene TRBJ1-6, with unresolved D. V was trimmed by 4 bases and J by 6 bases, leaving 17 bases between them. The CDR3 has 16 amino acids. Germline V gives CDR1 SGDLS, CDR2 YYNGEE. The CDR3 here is CASSKTFGNGNSPLHF. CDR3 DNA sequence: TGTGCCAGCAGCAAAACTTTCGGGAATGGTAATTCACCCCTCCACTTT.

The CDR3 region is CASRTSGAYNEQFF. CDR3 nucleotides: TGTGCCAGCAGGACTAGCGGGGCCTACAATGAGCAGTTCTTC. The rearrangement uses TRBV19 and TRBJ2-1; TRBD2 matches at 12 bases. From germline, CDR1 is LNHDA and CDR2 SQIVND (reference sequence). This CDR3 has 14 amino acids. The V gene end was trimmed by 9 bases and the J gene end by 2 bases; junction bases not matched to a gene: 2.

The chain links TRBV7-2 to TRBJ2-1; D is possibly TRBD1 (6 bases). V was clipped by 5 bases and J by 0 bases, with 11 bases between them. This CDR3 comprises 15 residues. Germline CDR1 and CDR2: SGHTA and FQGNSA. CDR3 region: CASSQQGSSYNEQFF. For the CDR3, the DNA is TGTGCCAGCAGCCAGCAGGGGTCCTCCTACAATGAGCAGTTCTTC.

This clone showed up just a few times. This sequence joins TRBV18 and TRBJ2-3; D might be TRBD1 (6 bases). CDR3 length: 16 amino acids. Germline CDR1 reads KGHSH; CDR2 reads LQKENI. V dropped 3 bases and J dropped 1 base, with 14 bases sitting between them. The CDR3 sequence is CASSPQRGIGTDTQYF. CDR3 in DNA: TGTGCCAGCTCACCCCAGAGGGGGATCGGCACAGATACGCAGTATTTT.

This CDR3 reads CASSFQGDEAQYF. CDR3 coding DNA: TGTGCCAGCAGTTTTCAGGGTGATGAGGCCCAGTACTTC. J is TRBJ2-5 and V is TRBV2; TRBD1 is a possible D gene (5 bases). The V and J ends lost 5 bases and 9 bases respectively, with 16 bases between them. Germline lookup yields CDR1 SNHLY and CDR2 FYNNEI. CDR3 length: 13 residues.

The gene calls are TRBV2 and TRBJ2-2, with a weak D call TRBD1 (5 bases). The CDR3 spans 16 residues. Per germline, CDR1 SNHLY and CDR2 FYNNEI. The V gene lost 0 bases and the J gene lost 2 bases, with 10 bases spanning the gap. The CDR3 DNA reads TGTGCCAGCAGTGAAGCATCAGGGCATAACACCGGGGAGCTGTTTTTT. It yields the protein CASSEASGHNTGELFF.